The clone carrying this T cell receptor (beta chain) ranks as large. Its target is unknown. The QIAseq Immune Repertoire TCR panel built the libraries from roughly 15 ng of total RNA. TCRdb independently ran MiXCR on the reads; one entry per CDR3 protein. The sample has 350 to 450 distinct CDR3 sequences, around 7% seen once. Germline-derived CDR1 and CDR2 are SNHLY and FYNNEI. The V end lost 0 bases, the J end lost 6 bases, and 11 bases lay between the germline ends. CDR3 length: 15 residues. Four subsets defined by PD-1 and/or TIGIT were sorted from live CD3+CD8+TCRalphabeta+ cells. These data are taken from a study of circulating CD8 cells and anti-PD-1 response in melanoma. Overall study findings and caveats: Subset repertoires were largely private at M1, with under 7.5% shared.

The receptor comes from a human donor with melanoma. Source: CD8+ T cells from PBMCs, taken at baseline or after one month of anti-PD-1 therapy (not recorded which). The chain carries TRBV2 and TRBJ1-4, with D hard to call. The DNA of the CDR3 is TGTGCCAGCAGTGAAGCGCTCGGTAGGGATGAAAAACTGTTTTTT. Amino acids: CASSEALGRDEKLFF.